This T cell receptor beta chain is drawn from a study of response to subunit inactivated influenza vaccine. V gave up 0 bases and J gave up 0 bases, with 12 bases separating them. This CDR3 comprises 16 residues. The germline V gene encodes CDR1 SGHRS and CDR2 YFSETQ. This clonotype was observed a few times. As yet, its antigen is unknown. In TCRdb, the RT-PCR reads were re-called with MiXCR into one record per CDR3 protein. This table holds more than 700,000 distinct CDR3 sequences, about 20% found once. Study-wide findings and caveats: Each seasonal flu vaccination may recruit only limited new T cells, authors suggested.

The sample here was PBMCs from blood, taken roughly 5 days after vaccination. The chain has TRBV5-1 and TRBJ1-1; D is ambiguous. This receptor was obtained from a man over 45 who received an inactivated influenza vaccine. CDR3 in amino acids: CASSLVPGVMNTEAFF. CDR3 in DNA: TGCGCCAGCAGCTTGGTACCGGGTGTCATGAACACTGAAGCTTTCTTT. The full variable domain, rest sourced from reference TRBV5-1 and TRBJ1-1, is KAGVTQTPRYLIKTRGQQVTLSCSPISGHRSVSWYQQTPGQGLQFLFEYFSETQRNKGNFPGRFSGRQFSNSRSEMNVSTLELGDSALYLCASSLVPGVMNTEAFFGQGTRLTVV.